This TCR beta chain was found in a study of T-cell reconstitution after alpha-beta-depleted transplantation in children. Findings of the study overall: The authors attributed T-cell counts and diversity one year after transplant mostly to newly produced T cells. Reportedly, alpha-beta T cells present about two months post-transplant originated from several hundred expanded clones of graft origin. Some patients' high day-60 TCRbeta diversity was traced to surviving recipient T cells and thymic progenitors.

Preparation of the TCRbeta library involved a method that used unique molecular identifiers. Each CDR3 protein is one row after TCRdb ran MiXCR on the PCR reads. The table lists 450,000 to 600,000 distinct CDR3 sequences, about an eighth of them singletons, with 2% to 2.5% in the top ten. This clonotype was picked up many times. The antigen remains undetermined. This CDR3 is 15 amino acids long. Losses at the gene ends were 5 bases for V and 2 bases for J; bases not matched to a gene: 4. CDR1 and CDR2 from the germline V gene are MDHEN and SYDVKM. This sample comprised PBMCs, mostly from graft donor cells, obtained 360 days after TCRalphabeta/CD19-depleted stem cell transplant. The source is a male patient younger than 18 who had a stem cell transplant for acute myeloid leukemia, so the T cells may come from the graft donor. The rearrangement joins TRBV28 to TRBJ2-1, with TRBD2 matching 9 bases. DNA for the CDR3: TGTGCCAGCAGTAGACTAGCGGCGACCTACAATGAGCAGTTCTTC. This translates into CASSRLAATYNEQFF.